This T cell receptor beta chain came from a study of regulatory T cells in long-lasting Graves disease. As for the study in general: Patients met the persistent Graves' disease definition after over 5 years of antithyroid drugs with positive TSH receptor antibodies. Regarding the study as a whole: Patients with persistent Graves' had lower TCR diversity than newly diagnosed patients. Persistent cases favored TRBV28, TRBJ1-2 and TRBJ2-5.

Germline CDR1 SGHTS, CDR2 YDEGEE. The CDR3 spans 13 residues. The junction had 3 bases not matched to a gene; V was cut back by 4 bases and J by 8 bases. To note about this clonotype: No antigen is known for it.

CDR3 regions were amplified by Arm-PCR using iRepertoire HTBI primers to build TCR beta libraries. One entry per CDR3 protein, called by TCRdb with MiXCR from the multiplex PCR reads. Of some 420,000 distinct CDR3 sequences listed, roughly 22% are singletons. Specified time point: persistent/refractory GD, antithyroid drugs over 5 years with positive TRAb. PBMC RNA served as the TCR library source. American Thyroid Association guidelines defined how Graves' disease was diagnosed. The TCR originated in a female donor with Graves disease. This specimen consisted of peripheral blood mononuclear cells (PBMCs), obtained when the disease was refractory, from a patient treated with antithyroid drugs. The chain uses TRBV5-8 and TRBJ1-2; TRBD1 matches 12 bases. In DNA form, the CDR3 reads TGTGCCAGCAGCGGGACAGGGGGCGGCGGCTACACCTTC. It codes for CASSGTGGGGYTF.